This entry is about one T cell receptor (beta chain). Relative to the germline gene, one junction end is altered; a read error may explain this. The germline gives CDR1 SGHKS, CDR2 YYEKEE (reference sequence). CDR3 size: 14 residues. Reverse transcription of all isolated RNA meant that expressed TCRB transcripts were sequenced. The repertoire was sequenced with immunoSEQ multiplex PCR; TCRdb's copy has only in-frame clones and lacks some. This table has about 38,000 clones, 55% to 70% appearing once. These data originate in a study of beta chain features in type 1 diabetes. Isolation of CD4+ naive, central memory, regulatory and stem cell-like memory cells was achieved by sorting via CD45RO/CCR7/CD25/CD127/CD95/CD27.

The source material was Tregs from blood. The V and J genes are TRBV5-5 and TRBJ2-7, with 12 bases fitting TRBD1. This receptor was obtained from a woman aged 25 to 39 in good health. The CDR3 here is CASSSPGQGAFLRF. The CDR3 DNA is TGTGCCAGCAGCTCACCGGGACAGGGGGCCTTTTTACGATTC.